This T cell receptor (beta chain) was sequenced during a study of T cells in Graves' hyperthyroidism and ophthalmopathy. About the research overall: Once the initial diagnosis was made, peripheral blood was obtained before any treatment.

Concerning this clonotype itself: Its cognate antigen is unknown.

Enrolled ophthalmopathy patients presented with a Clinical Activity Score of at least 3, a NOSPECS grade of at least 4, and disease duration under 3 months. It was RNA transcripts that yielded the amplified TCR beta CDR3 regions. The primer set for the first-round RT-PCR of the TCR CDR3 was HTBI. TCRdb itself ran the multiplex PCR reads through MiXCR, one entry per CDR3 protein. The repertoire consists of about 600,000 distinct CDR3 sequences, with 12% to 15% occurring once and the leading ten covering roughly 7.7%. Notes on the study in general: In the blood, most expanded thyroid clonotypes above 0.001 appeared as well.

From germline, CDR1 is SGDLS and CDR2 YYNGEE. CDR3 length: 17 amino acids. V lost 0 bases to trimming and J lost 4 bases, with 16 bases between them. Sequenced material: blood. This TCR came from a woman aged 18 to 35 with Graves' ophthalmopathy. The chain links TRBV9 to TRBJ2-2; D unclear. CDR3 nucleotide sequence: TGTGCCAGCAGCGTAGGAGGCGACCCAGGCCCCACCGGGGAGCTGTTTTTT. Translating it yields CASSVGGDPGPTGELFF.